Below, 6 T cell receptor beta chains from the same sample are listed, as sequenced in a study of blood T cell repertoires in COVID-19. This table comes from immunoSEQ multiplex PCR, and its TCRdb copy is limited to in-frame clones, with some not included. The repertoire holds 140,000 to 150,000 clones, approximately 81% seen once, with less than 3.5% in the top ten. Sequencing was carried out using peripheral blood. These receptors were obtained from a human donor with acute or convalescent COVID-19. The donor label of this sample is uncertain.

The V call is TRBV18, the J call TRBJ1-2; 9 bases agree with TRBD1. CDR3 length: 15 residues. Germline-derived CDR1 and CDR2 are KGHSH and LQKENI. Losses at the gene ends were 6 bases for V and 4 bases for J; bases not matched to a gene: 9. The CDR3 spells CASSGTGSEGYGYTF. The CDR3 DNA reads as TGTGCCAGCTCGGGGACAGGGTCGGAGGGCTATGGCTACACCTTC.

The count of this clone is one. The chain combines TRBV28 with TRBJ2-7; no firm D call. Trimming removed 3 bases at V and 5 bases at J, with 14 bases between. Germline values: CDR1 MDHEN, CDR2 SYDVKM. This CDR3 region has 14 residues. The CDR3 region has the DNA TGTGCCAGCAGTTTGGTCACAGTCACTCACGAGCAGTACTTC. The encoded protein is CASSLVTVTHEQYF.

This chain uses TRBV5-5 with TRBJ2-7; D call uncertain. CDR3 length: 14 amino acids. Trimming took off 4 bases at V and 4 bases at J, with 15 bases between the two ends. Per the germline V gene, CDR1 is SGHKS and CDR2 is YYEKEE (reference sequence). DNA for the CDR3: TGTGCCAGCAGCCGAGCTCCGGTTTTGTACGAGCAGTACTTC. It codes for CASSRAPVLYEQYF. The variable domain in full, completed from reference TRBV5-5 and TRBJ2-7, reads DAGVTQSPTHLIKTRGQQVTLRCSPISGHKSVSWYQQVLGQGPQFIFQYYEKEERGRGNFPDRFSARQFPNYSSELNVNALLLGDSALYLCASSRAPVLYEQYFGPGTRLTVT.

This clone was seen once. The rearrangement uses TRBV4-2 and TRBJ2-7, with D possibly being TRBD1 (6 bases). The CDR3 totals 16 residues. Per the germline V gene, CDR1 is LGHNA and CDR2 is YNFKEQ. V lost 0 bases to trimming and J lost 8 bases, with 20 bases between them. CDR3 loop: CASSQDLGGQQRKQYF. In nucleotides, the CDR3 is TGTGCCAGCAGCCAAGATCTCGGCGGACAGCAGAGGAAGCAGTACTTC.

The J gene is TRBJ2-3, the V gene TRBV11-3, with D possibly matching TRBD2 (6 bases). Trimming took off 3 bases at V and 0 bases at J, with 16 bases between the two ends. This CDR3 has 17 residues. Germline V gene data show CDR1 as SGHNT and CDR2 as YENEEA. As DNA, the CDR3 is TGTGCCAGCAGCTTGGGCTTGGGCGGGATTAGCACAGATACGCAGTATTTT. Translating it yields CASSLGLGGISTDTQYF.

V gene TRBV6-1 combines with J gene TRBJ2-7; D is undetermined. The germline V gene has CDR1 MNHNS and CDR2 SASEGT. V lost 1 base and J 3 bases, leaving 10 bases between the germline ends. This CDR3 is 14 amino acids long. The CDR3 is CASSEEGRVYEQYF. The CDR3 DNA is TGTGCCAGCAGTGAAGAAGGTCGGGTCTACGAGCAGTACTTC.